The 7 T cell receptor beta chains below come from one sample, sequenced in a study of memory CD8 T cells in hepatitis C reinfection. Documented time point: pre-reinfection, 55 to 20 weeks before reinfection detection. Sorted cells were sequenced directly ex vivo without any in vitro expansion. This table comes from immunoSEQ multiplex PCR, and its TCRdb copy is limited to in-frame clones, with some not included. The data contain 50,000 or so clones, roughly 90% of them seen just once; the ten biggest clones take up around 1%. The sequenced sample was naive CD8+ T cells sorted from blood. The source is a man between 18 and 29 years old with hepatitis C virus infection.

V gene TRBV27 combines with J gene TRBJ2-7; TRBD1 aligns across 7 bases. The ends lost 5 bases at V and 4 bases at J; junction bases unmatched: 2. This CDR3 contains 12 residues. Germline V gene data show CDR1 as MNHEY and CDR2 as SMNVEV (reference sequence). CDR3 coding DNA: TGTGCCAGCAGTCCGACAGGGTACGAGCAGTACTTC. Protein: CASSPTGYEQYF.

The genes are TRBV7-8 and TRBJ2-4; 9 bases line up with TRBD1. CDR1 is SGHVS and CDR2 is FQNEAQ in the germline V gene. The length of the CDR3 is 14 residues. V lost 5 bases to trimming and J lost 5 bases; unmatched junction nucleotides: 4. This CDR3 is CASSPWTGENIQYF. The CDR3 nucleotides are TGTGCCAGCAGCCCCTGGACAGGGGAAAACATTCAGTACTTC.

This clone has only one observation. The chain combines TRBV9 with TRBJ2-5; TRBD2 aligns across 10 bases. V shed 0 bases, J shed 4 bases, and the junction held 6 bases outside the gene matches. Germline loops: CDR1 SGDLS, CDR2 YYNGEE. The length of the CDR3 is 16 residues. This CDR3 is CASSVGTSGGGETQYF. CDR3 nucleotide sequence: TGTGCCAGCAGCGTAGGGACTAGCGGAGGGGGAGAGACCCAGTACTTC.

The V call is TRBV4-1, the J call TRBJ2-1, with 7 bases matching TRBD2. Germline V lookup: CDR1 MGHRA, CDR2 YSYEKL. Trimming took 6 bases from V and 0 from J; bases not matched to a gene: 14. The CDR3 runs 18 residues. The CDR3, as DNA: TGCGCCAGCAGTAGAGCACCGGGACTACAAAGCTCCTACAATGAGCAGTTCTTC. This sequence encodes CASSRAPGLQSSYNEQFF.

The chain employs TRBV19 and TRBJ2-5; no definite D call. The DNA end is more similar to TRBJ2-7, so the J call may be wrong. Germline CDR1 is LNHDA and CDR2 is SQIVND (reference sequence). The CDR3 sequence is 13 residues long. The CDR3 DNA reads TGTGCCAGTAGTATAGACTATACCTACGAGCAGTACTTC. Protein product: CASSIDYTYEQYF.

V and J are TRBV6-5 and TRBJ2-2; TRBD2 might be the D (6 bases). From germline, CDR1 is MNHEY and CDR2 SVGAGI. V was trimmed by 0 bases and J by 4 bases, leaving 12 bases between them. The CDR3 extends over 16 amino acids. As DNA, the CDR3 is TGTGCCAGCAGTTACTCGGCGGGAAGTCTCACCGGGGAGCTGTTTTTT. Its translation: CASSYSAGSLTGELFF.

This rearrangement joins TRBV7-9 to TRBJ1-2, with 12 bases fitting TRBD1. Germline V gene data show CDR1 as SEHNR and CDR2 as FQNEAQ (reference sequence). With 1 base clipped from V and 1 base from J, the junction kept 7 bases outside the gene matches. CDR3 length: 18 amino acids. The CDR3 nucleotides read TGTGCCAGCAGCTTAGTCGGGGACAGGGGGCCCCTTAACTATGGCTACACCTTC. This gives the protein CASSLVGDRGPLNYGYTF.